These 26 T cell receptor beta chains originate from one sample sequenced in a study of breast tumors, draining lymph nodes, adjacent tissues. TCRdb ran MiXCR on the multiplex PCR reads and lists one entry per CDR3 protein. The sample shows around 25,000 distinct CDR3 sequences, 23% of them seen only once. The sample was breast tumor tissue. These receptors all stem from a female donor with breast cancer. Some clones in this sample may be carry-over from other donors' samples.

This clonotype showed up many times. This rearrangement joins TRBV5-1 to TRBJ2-1, with 10 bases fitting TRBD2. CDR1 SGHRS and CDR2 YFSETQ come from the germline V gene. J lost 5 bases, V lost 6 bases, and 11 bases had no gene match. The CDR3 is 16 amino acids. For the CDR3, the DNA is TGCGCCAGCACGTCTAGCGGGAGTATTAATAACAATGAGCAGTTCTTC. Protein product: CASTSSGSINNNEQFF.

This clonotype was detected many times. The germline gene is not matched at one end of the junction; a read error may be the cause. The rearrangement links TRBV20-1 to TRBJ1-6; D unresolved. This CDR3 contains 15 residues. CDR1 and CDR2 from the germline V gene are DFQATT and SNEGSKA (reference sequence). This CDR3 is CSARDGRRVDSPLHF. DNA of the CDR3: TGCAGTGCCAGAGATGGAAGGCGGGTGGATTCACCCCTCCACTTT.

This clonotype was seen repeatedly, ten times or more. The rearrangement uses TRBV20-1 and TRBJ2-3, with TRBD2 as a possible D gene (5 bases). Germline CDR1 reads DFQATT; CDR2 reads SNEGSKA (reference sequence). The CDR3 is 13 amino acids. Trimming left V 3 bases short and J 1 base short, with 8 bases between. The CDR3 region has the DNA TGCAGTGCTAGGGAAGCGGGCACAGATACGCAGTATTTT. It specifies CSAREAGTDTQYF.

This clonotype was counted many times. This chain links TRBV11-1 with TRBJ2-2; D is ambiguous. V was cut by 10 bases and J by 5 bases, with 20 bases left in between. Germline CDR1 is SGHAT and CDR2 is FQDESV (reference sequence). This CDR3 comprises 15 residues. The CDR3 DNA sequence: TGTGCCACTCAGCGTACGGAGAGTCGGACCGGGGAGCTGTTTTTT. Its protein is CATQRTESRTGELFF.

This clonotype appeared many times. The chain is built from TRBV11-2 and TRBJ2-7, with D tentatively TRBD2 (5 bases). This CDR3 region has 13 residues. V dropped 5 bases and J dropped 7 bases, with 15 bases sitting between them. CDR1 is SGHAT, CDR2 FQNNGV, per germline. CDR3 region: CASSQTPSGEQYF. The CDR3 nucleotides read TGTGCCAGCAGCCAGACCCCGAGCGGTGAGCAGTACTTC.

This clonotype was recorded many times. This rearrangement joins TRBV20-1 to TRBJ1-4, with no clear D. Deletions cut 2 bases from V and 6 bases from J, with 10 bases between. From germline, CDR1 is DFQATT and CDR2 SNEGSKA (reference sequence). The CDR3 extends over 13 amino acids. The CDR3 region has the DNA TGCAGTGCTAGATTAGGTCCCGATGAAAAACTGTTTTTT. Translated, it gives CSARLGPDEKLFF.

This clonotype has at least ten counts. The V call is TRBV7-8, the J call TRBJ1-5, with D perhaps matching TRBD1 (5 bases). Per the germline V gene, CDR1 is SGHVS and CDR2 is FQNEAQ. This CDR3 is 17 amino acids long. Trimming took 2 bases from V and 1 from J, leaving 15 bases between them. The CDR3 nucleotides are TGTGCCAGCAGCTTAAAAGAGACAGTTGGGAGCAATCAGCCCCAGCATTTT. Encoded protein: CASSLKETVGSNQPQHF.

This clonotype showed up many times. This chain uses TRBV19 with TRBJ1-3; D gene unclear. V lost 3 bases and J lost 2, with 8 bases in between. Germline V gene data show CDR1 as LNHDA and CDR2 as SQIVND (reference sequence). This CDR3 contains 14 residues. CDR3: CASSIRTAGNTIYF. The DNA of the CDR3 is TGTGCCAGTAGTATCCGGACCGCTGGAAACACCATATATTTT. The full variable domain, its missing parts supplied by reference TRBV19 and TRBJ1-3, is DGGITQSPKYLFRKEGQNVTLSCEQNLNHDAMYWYRQDPGQGLRLIYYSQIVNDFQKGDIAEGYSVSREKKESFPLTVTSAQKNPTAFYLCASSIRTAGNTIYFGEGSWLTVV.

There are many counts of this clonotype. The CDR3 DNA reads as TGCAGTGCTAGAGAACGAGGGTATGAGTACTTC. It is translated as CSARERGYEYF. This chain joins TRBV20-1 and TRBJ2-7; D is possibly TRBD2 (5 bases). V was shortened by 0 bases and J by 11 bases, with 11 bases between the two germline ends. The CDR3 is 11 residues long. The germline CDR1 and CDR2 sequences are DFQATT and SNEGSKA (reference sequence).

This clonotype was counted at least ten times. The rearrangement uses TRBV12-3 or TRBV12-4 and TRBJ2-1; unclear D gene. This CDR3 spans 13 amino acids. V was shortened by 3 bases and J by 4 bases, with 7 bases between the two germline ends. CDR3 sequence reads: CASSFRRYNEQFF. For the CDR3, the DNA is TGTGCCAGCAGTTTCCGGAGATACAATGAGCAGTTCTTC.

The rearrangement joins TRBV9 to TRBJ2-1; 14 nucleotides align to TRBD2. Germline trimming cut 1 base from V and 0 bases from J; bases unmatched to any gene: 12. The CDR3 covers 21 residues. The germline gives CDR1 SGDLS, CDR2 YYNGEE. CDR3 nucleotides: TGTGCCAGCAGCGTATGGCTGACTAGCGGGAGGGGAAGGGGCTCCTACAATGAGCAGTTCTTC. Its protein product is CASSVWLTSGRGRGSYNEQFF.

This clonotype was picked up many times. The chain has TRBV6-4 and TRBJ2-7; D may be TRBD2 (6 bases). The ends were cut back, 2 bases at V and 5 bases at J, with 28 bases in the middle. Germline loops: CDR1 MRHNA, CDR2 SNTAGT. The CDR3 consists of 19 residues. The CDR3 DNA sequence: TGTGCCAGCAGTGACCCCCTACCCTGGTTCCGGGACTCCCCGAACGAGCAGTACTTC. It yields the protein CASSDPLPWFRDSPNEQYF.

As to this clonotype: The junction shows a germline mismatch at one end, possibly a read error. V and J are TRBV2 and TRBJ2-5, with TRBD2 identical over 8 bases. Germline V gives CDR1 SNHLY, CDR2 FYNNEI. The CDR3 is made up of 15 amino acids. This CDR3 is CAGSERTGGRETQYF. DNA of the CDR3: TGTGCCGGCAGTGAAAGAACGGGAGGGAGGGAGACCCAGTACTTC. The full variable domain, in which reference TRBV2 and TRBJ2-5 provide the parts outside the CDR3, is EPEVTQTPSHQVTQMGQEVILRCVPISNHLYFYWYRQILGQKVEFLVSFYNNEISEKSEIFDDQFSVERPDGSNFTLKIRSTKLEDSAMYFCAGSERTGGRETQYFGPGTRLLVL.

This clonotype was seen ten or more times. The chain recombines TRBV14 with TRBJ2-3; 10 positions match TRBD2. V lost 0 bases, J lost 4 bases, and 10 bases stayed unmatched. This CDR3 region has 18 residues. Germline CDR1 SGHDN, CDR2 FVKESK. CDR3 DNA sequence: TGTGCCAGCAGCCAAGATCTCGGGGTAGCGGGAGGCTCAGATACGCAGTATTTT. Translating gives CASSQDLGVAGGSDTQYF.

This clonotype was seen repeatedly, ten times or more. This CDR3 reads CASSALQRDNEQFF. DNA for the CDR3: TGTGCCAGCAGCGCTCTCCAGCGGGACAATGAGCAGTTCTTC. The V call is TRBV9, the J call TRBJ2-1; tentatively, D is TRBD2 (6 bases). This CDR3 is 14 amino acids long. V was cut by 3 bases and J by 5 bases, with 12 bases left in between. Germline values: CDR1 SGDLS, CDR2 YYNGEE.

This clonotype was found many times. This sequence joins TRBV19 and TRBJ2-1; weak D call: TRBD1 (6 bases). The ends were cut back, 6 bases at V and 6 bases at J, with 12 bases in the middle. The CDR3 sequence is 13 residues long. Looked up from germline, CDR1 is LNHDA and CDR2 is SQIVND (reference sequence). In nucleotides, the CDR3 is TGTGCCAGTAGCTTGGGGGCTTTCAATGAGCAGTTCTTC. This gives the protein CASSLGAFNEQFF.

This clonotype appeared a few times. This chain joins TRBV5-1 and TRBJ1-1; no clear D. Trimming shortened V by 2 bases and J by 7 bases, and 21 bases separated the two germline ends. Looked up from germline, CDR1 is SGHRS and CDR2 is YFSETQ. This CDR3 spans 16 amino acids. CDR3 DNA sequence: TGCGCCAGCAGCTTAGTTTCGGGCGGGCAGAATTTTGAAGCTTTCTTT. Residues: CASSLVSGGQNFEAFF.

V usage is TRBV4-2 and J usage is TRBJ2-4, with D possibly matching TRBD2 (6 bases). This CDR3 region has 14 residues. V lost 0 bases and J 13 bases, leaving 16 bases between the germline ends. The germline gives CDR1 LGHNA, CDR2 YNFKEQ. This chain's CDR3 is CASSQDFGAGQQYF. Here the CDR3 DNA reads TGTGCCAGCAGCCAAGATTTTGGCGCGGGGCAACAGTACTTC.

The table lists this clonotype with many counts. The chain recombines TRBV19 with TRBJ2-1; possible D gene TRBD2, 6 bases. The CDR3 covers 16 residues. Trimming cost V 0 bases and J 2 bases, with 11 bases left between them. CDR1 and CDR2 from the germline V gene are LNHDA and SQIVND (reference sequence). CDR3 sequence reads: CASSIDRGAPYNEQFF. The CDR3 DNA reads TGTGCCAGTAGTATAGATCGCGGGGCCCCCTACAATGAGCAGTTCTTC.

The table lists this clonotype with many counts. DNA for the CDR3: TGTGCCAGCAGCTTCGGGGCCAGGGTTCCGGGACAGGGGGCACTCACAGATACGCAGTATTTT. Translated: CASSFGARVPGQGALTDTQYF. This chain joins TRBV11-2 and TRBJ2-3; TRBD1 matches at 12 bases. The CDR3 consists of 21 residues. The germline V gene has CDR1 SGHAT and CDR2 FQNNGV. With 3 bases clipped from V and 2 bases from J, the junction kept 18 bases outside the gene matches. The full variable domain, completed using reference TRBV11-2 and TRBJ2-3, is EAGVAQSPRYKIIEKRQSVAFWCNPISGHATLYWYQQILGQGPKLLIQFQNNGVVDDSQLPKDRFSAERLKGVDSTLKIQPAKLEDSAVYLCASSFGARVPGQGALTDTQYFGPGTRLTVL.

Notes on this clonotype: A much larger clone is a single base away; this may be a read error. The chain employs TRBV11-2 and TRBJ2-2; the match to TRBD2 covers 10 bases. Per germline, CDR1 SGHAT and CDR2 FQNNGV. The CDR3 runs 15 residues. CDR3 protein: CASSLALAGPGELSF. In DNA form, the CDR3 reads TGTGCCAGCAGCTTAGCACTAGCGGGACCGGGGGAGCTGTCTTTT.

This clonotype was counted many times. V gene TRBV7-8 combines with J gene TRBJ2-2; TRBD2 matches at 12 bases. The V segment lost 4 bases and the J segment 8 bases; nucleotides outside the gene matches: 14. CDR3 length equals 18 residues. Germline loops: CDR1 SGHVS, CDR2 FQNEAQ. CDR3 sequence (DNA): TGTGCCAGCAGCTCTAGCGGGAGGGCCCTCTGGGGATTTGGGGAGCTGTTTTTT. Translating it yields CASSSSGRALWGFGELFF. The full variable domain, with the rest looked up from reference TRBV7-8 and TRBJ2-2, is GAGVSQSPRYKVAKRGQDVALRCDPISGHVSLFWYQQALGQGPEFLTYFQNEAQLDKSGLPSDRFFAERPEGSVSTLKIQRTQQEDSAVYLCASSSSGRALWGFGELFFGEGSRLTVL.

There are many counts of this clonotype. The rearrangement joins TRBV6-2 or TRBV6-3 to TRBJ2-2, with TRBD2 matching 9 bases. CDR1 and CDR2 from the germline V gene are MNHEY and SVGEGT. The CDR3 is 14 residues long. Trimming removed 6 bases from V and 9 bases from J; junction bases left unmatched: 8. The CDR3 region is CASSYAGGGRELFF. CDR3 nucleotide sequence: TGTGCCAGCAGCTACGCGGGGGGGGGCCGGGAGCTGTTTTTT.

The table lists this clonotype with many counts. The chain joins TRBV7-3 to TRBJ2-2; 11 nucleotides align to TRBD2. This CDR3 contains 17 residues. Germline CDR1 reads SGHTA; CDR2 reads FQGTGA. Losses at the gene ends were 5 bases for V and 1 base for J; bases not matched to a gene: 6. CDR3 in amino acids: CASSTGLAELNTGELFF. CDR3 DNA: TGTGCCAGCAGCACGGGACTAGCGGAGCTGAACACCGGGGAGCTGTTTTTT.

This clonotype was seen at least ten times. This chain joins TRBV11-1 and TRBJ1-4; D gene unclear. Trimming removed 1 base from V and 3 bases from J, with 3 bases in between. The germline CDR1 and CDR2 sequences are SGHAT and FQDESV (reference sequence). The CDR3 has 13 residues. The CDR3 protein is CASSLVANEKLFF. The CDR3 DNA follows: TGTGCCAGCAGCTTAGTCGCTAATGAAAAACTGTTTTTT.

The sample holds many counts of this clonotype. This chain connects TRBV6-1 to TRBJ2-1; tentative D call: TRBD2 (6 bases). This CDR3 contains 14 residues. Trimming left V 5 bases short and J 3 bases short, with 11 bases between. Germline V CDR1 and CDR2: MNHNS, SASEGT. DNA of the CDR3: TGTGCCAGCAGTCGTGGGGACTTCTACAATGAGCAGTTCTTC. Translating gives CASSRGDFYNEQFF.